The 12 T cell receptor beta chains presented below share a single source sample, sequenced in a study of T cells after posttransplantation cyclophosphamide. A marrow graft followed busulfan-fludarabine conditioning, with cyclophosphamide on days +3 and +4. Sequencing used immunoSEQ multiplex PCR; TCRdb keeps in-frame clones, though not all of them. The sample holds 23,000 or so clones, and no clone turns up only once. The sample was PBMCs, taken after allogeneic stem cell transplant with posttransplant cyclophosphamide. Receptors were obtained from a male patient aged 18-29 years who received an allogeneic stem cell transplant from a related donor, was CMV-positive, and had no GVHD. Some T cells may possibly be graft donor cells.

This clone was recorded many times. The rearrangement uses TRBV9 and TRBJ2-3, with TRBD2 identical over 8 bases. Germline V gene lookup returns CDR1 SGDLS and CDR2 YYNGEE. This CDR3 contains 16 residues. V trimming: 4 bases; J trimming: 2 bases; junction bases outside the gene matches: 9. This chain's CDR3 is CASSPRAGEPTDTQYF. CDR3 in DNA: TGTGCCAGCAGCCCCCGAGCGGGGGAACCCACAGATACGCAGTATTTT.

This clone was detected ten times or more. CDR3 DNA: TGCGCCAGCAGCTTGGGGACAGAGAACACTGAAGCTTTCTTT. Its protein product is CASSLGTENTEAFF. The rearrangement links TRBV5-1 to TRBJ1-1, with D possibly TRBD1 on 6 matching bases. V was trimmed by 0 bases and J by 1 base, leaving 7 bases between them. Germline CDR1 and CDR2: SGHRS and YFSETQ. The CDR3 extends over 14 amino acids.

This clone was recorded many times. The chain is built from TRBV13 and TRBJ2-3; 13 bases align to TRBD2. After removal of 4 bases from V and 6 bases from J, the junction contained 10 bases not matched to a gene. The germline V gene encodes CDR1 PRHDT and CDR2 FYEKMQ (reference sequence). The CDR3 is 17 residues long. The CDR3 sequence is CASSSRTSGRAIDTQYF. CDR3 DNA sequence: TGTGCCAGCAGCTCCCGAACTAGCGGGAGGGCCATCGATACGCAGTATTTT.

At least ten counts were recorded for this clone. In DNA, the CDR3 is TGTGCCAGTAGTACCTGGACGGGAAGGAACGAGCAGTACTTC. Translation gives CASSTWTGRNEQYF. J is TRBJ2-7 and V is TRBV19; TRBD2 might be the D (5 bases). The CDR3 sequence is 14 residues long. The V end was cut by 4 bases, the J end by 5 bases, with 15 bases between. The germline V gene encodes CDR1 LNHDA and CDR2 SQIVND (reference sequence).

This clone was observed at least ten times. The chain uses TRBV19 and TRBJ2-3, with no clear D. Germline V lookup: CDR1 LNHDA, CDR2 SQIVND (reference sequence). Deletions cut 7 bases from V and 0 bases from J, with 11 bases between. The CDR3 is 14 residues long. CDR3 coding DNA: TGTGCCAGTACGCGAGGTGCTAGCACAGATACGCAGTATTTT. Encoded protein: CASTRGASTDTQYF.

The sample holds many counts of this clone. This rearrangement joins TRBV7-9 to TRBJ2-7; D call uncertain. The ends were cut back, 5 bases at V and 3 bases at J, with 8 bases in the middle. This CDR3 region has 12 residues. Germline-derived CDR1 and CDR2 are SEHNR and FQNEAQ (reference sequence). The chain's CDR3 is CASSLNYYEQYF. The CDR3 DNA is TGTGCCAGCAGCCTGAACTACTACGAGCAGTACTTC.

Many counts were recorded for this clone. This chain links TRBV19 with TRBJ2-7, with D possibly TRBD1 on 5 matching bases. Trimming cost V 4 bases and J 2 bases, with 9 bases left between them. Per germline, CDR1 LNHDA and CDR2 SQIVND (reference sequence). The length of the CDR3 is 13 residues. CDR3 sequence reads: CASSKGATYEQYF. The CDR3 DNA follows: TGTGCCAGTAGTAAAGGGGCGACCTACGAGCAGTACTTC.

This clone was counted at least ten times. The gene calls are TRBV19 and TRBJ2-2, with 8 bases that match TRBD2. The V and J ends lost 4 bases and 3 bases, in that order; junction bases with no gene match: 7. CDR1 and CDR2 from the germline V gene are LNHDA and SQIVND (reference sequence). The length of the CDR3 is 16 residues. The CDR3 region is CASSNYRAGDTGELFF. The CDR3, as DNA: TGTGCCAGTAGTAACTATAGAGCGGGGGACACCGGGGAGCTGTTTTTT. Full variable domain (outside the CDR3, taken from reference TRBV19 and TRBJ2-2): DGGITQSPKYLFRKEGQNVTLSCEQNLNHDAMYWYRQDPGQGLRLIYYSQIVNDFQKGDIAEGYSVSREKKESFPLTVTSAQKNPTAFYLCASSNYRAGDTGELFFGEGSRLTVL.

This clone came up many times. The V gene is TRBV5-1, the J gene TRBJ2-1; the D gene is possibly TRBD2 (5 bases). V was clipped by 2 bases and J by 9 bases, with 12 bases between them. In germline, CDR1 is SGHRS, CDR2 YFSETQ. This CDR3 spans 13 amino acids. The CDR3 loop is CASSLALGGEQFF. DNA for the CDR3: TGCGCCAGCAGCTTAGCACTAGGAGGTGAGCAGTTCTTC.

This clone was seen ten or more times. J is TRBJ1-1 and V is TRBV14; TRBD1 agrees at 8 bases. Looked up from germline, CDR1 is SGHDN and CDR2 is FVKESK. Losses at the gene ends were 4 bases for V and 10 bases for J; bases not matched to a gene: 26. The CDR3 loop spans 19 amino acids. CDR3 DNA: TGTGCCAGCAGCCCTCTAACCCATCAGACAGGGGACCCCGCCCCGGGAGCTTTCTTT. Translated: CASSPLTHQTGDPAPGAFF. Full variable domain (outside the CDR3, taken from reference TRBV14 and TRBJ1-1): EAGVTQFPSHSVIEKGQTVTLRCDPISGHDNLYWYRRVMGKEIKFLLHFVKESKQDESGMPNNRFLAERTGGTYSTLKVQPAELEDSGVYFCASSPLTHQTGDPAPGAFFGQGTRLTVV.

This clone was observed a few times. The rearrangement joins TRBV7-6 to TRBJ2-7; TRBD1 matches at 8 bases. With 2 bases clipped from V and 6 bases from J, the junction kept 3 bases outside the gene matches. Germline V lookup: CDR1 SGHVS, CDR2 FNYEAQ. The length of the CDR3 is 13 residues. In DNA, the CDR3 is TGTGCCAGCAGCTTATCAGGGGGCGGCGAGCAGTACTTC. Amino acid sequence: CASSLSGGGEQYF. The entire variable domain, with the rest obtained from reference TRBV7-6 and TRBJ2-7, is as follows: GAGVSQSPRYKVTKRGQDVALRCDPISGHVSLYWYRQALGQGPEFLTYFNYEAQQDKSGLPNDRFSAERPEGSISTLTIQRTEQRDSAMYRCASSLSGGGEQYFGPGTRLTVT.

The table lists this clone with many counts. The CDR3 here is CASSQDLSSVFWREQYF. The DNA of the CDR3 is TGCGCCAGCAGCCAAGATCTTAGCAGTGTTTTCTGGCGCGAGCAGTACTTC. The chain employs TRBV4-3 and TRBJ2-7, with D uncertain. Deletions cut 0 bases from V and 6 bases from J, with 21 bases between. The germline V gene encodes CDR1 LGHNA and CDR2 YSLEER. The CDR3 loop spans 17 amino acids.